The 18 T cell receptor beta chains below come from one sample, sequenced in a study of blood T cells in healthy people across ages. Combining a sample-barcoded 5' primer with a J-beta primer mix, a second PCR ran for about 7 to 11 cycles. From the 5' RACE reads, TCRdb called clonotypes with MiXCR, one entry per CDR3 protein. This table has some 900,000 distinct CDR3 sequences, more than 25% appearing once. The material sequenced was blood. These receptors all stem from a woman of 80 years or more in good health.

This clonotype was seen a few times. The V gene is TRBV5-1, the J gene TRBJ2-2, with D perhaps matching TRBD1 (6 bases). Trimming left V 0 bases short and J 9 bases short, with 15 bases between. The length of the CDR3 is 15 residues. Germline-derived CDR1 and CDR2 are SGHRS and YFSETQ. CDR3 nucleotides: TGCGCCAGCAGCTTGGGCGGACAGTACCCCCGGGAGCTGTTTTTT. It translates to CASSLGGQYPRELFF.

J is TRBJ1-4 and V is TRBV7-6; D gene uncertain. V was trimmed by 5 bases and J by 7 bases, leaving 11 bases between them. Germline lookup yields CDR1 SGHVS and CDR2 FNYEAQ. This CDR3 contains 13 residues. CDR3 region: CASSRNLLEKLFF. In DNA form, the CDR3 reads TGTGCCAGCAGCCGCAACTTACTTGAAAAACTGTTTTTT.

This clonotype was found a few times. A much larger clone differs by one base, so this may be a read error. The DNA of the CDR3 is TGTGCCACCAGCCTTGGGAGTAGCGGGGTAAGGAATGAGCAGTACTTC. Its translation: CATSLGSSGVRNEQYF. The V and J genes are TRBV15 and TRBJ2-7, with 8 nucleotides matching TRBD2. V lost 5 bases to trimming and J lost 7 bases; unmatched junction nucleotides: 16. The CDR3 loop spans 16 amino acids. Per the germline V gene, CDR1 is LNHNV and CDR2 is YYDKDF (reference sequence).

This clonotype appeared many times. This rearrangement joins TRBV5-4 to TRBJ2-7; possible D gene TRBD1, 5 bases. Germline CDR1 is SGHNT and CDR2 is YYREEE (reference sequence). Trimming cost V 5 bases and J 0 bases, with 12 bases left between them. This CDR3 region has 14 residues. The CDR3 sequence: CASSPGRSSYEQYF. CDR3 DNA sequence: TGTGCCAGCAGTCCAGGGCGAAGCTCCTACGAGCAGTACTTC.

This chain links TRBV7-9 with TRBJ2-7, with D perhaps TRBD1 or TRBD2 (5 bases each). Trimming took off 1 base at V and 6 bases at J, with 10 bases between the two ends. Germline CDR1 and CDR2: SEHNR and FQNEAQ (reference sequence). The CDR3 is 13 residues long. The DNA for the CDR3 is TGTGCCAGCAGCTTAGGTGGGGACGGCGAGCAGTACTTC. Translating gives CASSLGGDGEQYF.

This clonotype was counted a few times. The chain is built from TRBV6-2 or TRBV6-3 and TRBJ1-5; D remains ambiguous. V was pared by 2 bases and J by 0 bases, with 8 bases between. Germline CDR1 and CDR2: MNHEY and SVGEGT. The CDR3 covers 15 residues. The CDR3 here is CASSYRLRSNQPQHF. CDR3 sequence (DNA): TGTGCCAGCAGTTACAGGCTCCGTAGCAATCAGCCCCAGCATTTT.

The chain links TRBV23-1 to TRBJ1-2, with D unclear. TRBV23-1 is filed as an ORF, its function uncertain. V lost 2 bases to trimming and J lost 7 bases, with 11 bases between them. CDR3 length: 13 residues. In DNA, the CDR3 is TGCGCCAGCAGTCAAAGCCCCAGGTGTGGCTACACCTTC. Protein product: CASSQSPRCGYTF.

This clonotype has a handful of counts. The gene calls are TRBV25-1 and TRBJ1-4, with TRBD1 matching over 7 bases. Germline CDR1 MGHDK, CDR2 SYGVNS. The CDR3 is 14 amino acids. The J segment lost 11 bases and the V segment lost 2 bases, leaving 8 bases of the junction unmatched. CDR3 loop: CASSEGTVLGKLFF. The CDR3 coding sequence is TGTGCCAGCAGTGAAGGGACAGTCCTTGGGAAACTGTTTTTT. Supplemented by reference TRBV25-1 and TRBJ1-4, the full variable domain reads EADIYQTPRYLVIGTGKKITLECSQTMGHDKMYWYQQDPGMELHLIHYSYGVNSTEKGDLSSESTVSRIRTEHFPLTLESARPSHTSQYLCASSEGTVLGKLFFGSGTQLSVL.

The rearrangement joins TRBV5-1 to TRBJ2-7, with TRBD1 identical over 9 bases. The germline V gene has CDR1 SGHRS and CDR2 YFSETQ. The junction had 13 bases not matched to a gene; V was cut back by 4 bases and J by 5 bases. The CDR3 is 16 residues long. In DNA, the CDR3 is TGCGCCAGCAGCCCAAAAACAGGGGGCGCCGGACACGAGCAGTACTTC. This sequence encodes CASSPKTGGAGHEQYF.

This chain links TRBV19 with TRBJ2-7; D is possibly TRBD2 (5 bases). The CDR3 extends over 13 amino acids. Germline lookup yields CDR1 LNHDA and CDR2 SQIVND (reference sequence). Trimming cost V 7 bases and J 3 bases, with 13 bases left between them. The CDR3 DNA reads TGTGCCAGTAATGAGGGCGAAGGCTACGAGCAGTACTTC. Amino acid sequence: CASNEGEGYEQYF.

This clonotype was detected only once. A much larger clone differs from this one at a single base, so this may be a read error. This rearrangement joins TRBV7-9 to TRBJ2-1; TRBD1 agrees at 8 bases. The J call could be wrong; TRBJ2-7 is a better fit for the DNA end. Germline CDR1 SEHNR, CDR2 FQNEAQ (reference sequence). CDR3 size: 16 residues. In nucleotides, the CDR3 is TGTGCCAGCAGCCCCGGACAGGGTGACTCCTACAATGAGCAGTACTTC. Translated, it gives CASSPGQGDSYNEQYF.

J is TRBJ2-5 and V is TRBV10-1, with 9 nucleotides matching TRBD2. Trimming removed 3 bases from V and 5 bases from J; junction bases left unmatched: 10. There are 16 residues in the CDR3. CDR1 WNHNN and CDR2 SYGVQD come from the germline V gene (reference sequence). CDR3 protein: CASSDPRASGKETQYF. The CDR3 DNA reads TGCGCCAGCAGTGACCCCCGGGCTAGCGGGAAGGAGACCCAGTACTTC.

The chain joins TRBV5-6 to TRBJ2-2; weak D call: TRBD1 (6 bases). The CDR3 consists of 14 residues. Germline V CDR1 and CDR2: SGHDT, YYEEEE. V was cut by 4 bases and J by 2 bases, with 9 bases left in between. CDR3 in amino acids: CASSHRVNTGELFF. For the CDR3, the DNA is TGTGCCAGCAGCCACAGGGTCAACACCGGGGAGCTGTTTTTT.

The chain joins TRBV11-2 to TRBJ2-3, with 13 bases that match TRBD2. The length of the CDR3 is 16 residues. The junction had 11 bases not matched to a gene; V was cut back by 5 bases and J by 9 bases. The V gene's germline CDR1 is SGHAT and CDR2 FQNNGV. The CDR3 DNA is TGTGCCAGCAGCCTGACTAGCGGGAGGAACCCTCGGACGCAGTATTTT. This codes for CASSLTSGRNPRTQYF. Drawing the rest from reference TRBV11-2 and TRBJ2-3, the complete variable domain is EAGVAQSPRYKIIEKRQSVAFWCNPISGHATLYWYQQILGQGPKLLIQFQNNGVVDDSQLPKDRFSAERLKGVDSTLKIQPAKLEDSAVYLCASSLTSGRNPRTQYFGPGTRLTVL.

In its sample, this clonotype was seen many times. The rearrangement joins TRBV7-2 to TRBJ2-5; 7 bases fit TRBD1. The CDR3 sequence is 15 residues long. V was clipped by 5 bases and J by 1 base; unmatched bases: 7. Germline V CDR1 and CDR2: SGHTA, FQGNSA. CDR3 sequence (DNA): TGTGCCAGCAGCATACTCACAGGGGCCCAAGAGACCCAGTACTTC. Its protein is CASSILTGAQETQYF.

The rearrangement uses TRBV9 and TRBJ1-2, with D possibly matching TRBD1 (6 bases). The CDR3 covers 15 residues. V lost 7 bases, J lost 2 bases, and 18 bases lay in between. Germline V gene sequence: CDR1 SGDLS, CDR2 YYNGEE. The CDR3 bases are TGTGCCAGCGGTGGCCTCAGCGACAGGAACTATGGCTACACCTTC. Protein: CASGGLSDRNYGYTF.

Ten or more counts support this clonotype. This sequence joins TRBV6-2 or TRBV6-3 and TRBJ2-1; 11 nucleotides align to TRBD2. From germline, CDR1 is MNHEY and CDR2 SVGEGT. V was clipped by 5 bases and J by 5 bases; unmatched bases: 14. This CDR3 has 18 amino acids. CDR3 sequence reads: CASSLYLFPGLADNEQFF. CDR3 DNA sequence: TGTGCCAGCAGTCTCTACCTTTTTCCGGGACTAGCGGACAATGAGCAGTTCTTC.

This clonotype showed up many times. J is TRBJ2-7 and V is TRBV27; D perhaps matches TRBD1 (6 bases). Germline V gene lookup returns CDR1 MNHEY and CDR2 SMNVEV (reference sequence). There are 14 residues in the CDR3. V gave up 2 bases and J gave up 4 bases, with 12 bases separating them. CDR3 sequence (DNA): TGTGCCAGCAGTTTAGGGCAGGGGAAATACGAGCAGTACTTC. It specifies CASSLGQGKYEQYF.